The 8 T cell receptor beta chains reported below all come from one sample, sequenced in a study of beta chain features in type 1 diabetes. Since all of the isolated RNA was reverse transcribed, expressed TCRB transcripts were what got sequenced. Data came from immunoSEQ multiplex PCR; TCRdb stores just in-frame clones and leaves some out. The repertoire holds 430,000 or so clones, with 11% as singletons. The sequencing input was naive CD4+ T cells from blood. These receptor sequences come from a young woman in good health.

This chain links TRBV28 with TRBJ1-1, with no clear D. This CDR3 comprises 15 residues. Germline V gene sequence: CDR1 MDHEN, CDR2 SYDVKM. Trimming stripped 3 bases from V and 0 bases from J, with 11 bases between. CDR3 in amino acids: CASSFSPNMNTEAFF. The CDR3 coding sequence is TGTGCCAGCAGTTTTAGTCCTAACATGAACACTGAAGCTTTCTTT.

The DNA of the CDR3 is TGTGCCAGCAGCTTAGAGGGACGTACAGATACGCAGTATTTT. The encoded protein is CASSLEGRTDTQYF. This chain links TRBV7-2 with TRBJ2-3, with D perhaps assigned TRBD1 or TRBD2 (5 bases each). Germline V gene sequence: CDR1 SGHTA, CDR2 FQGNSA. Trimming pared 1 base from V and 3 bases from J, leaving 8 bases between. CDR3 length: 14 amino acids.

A few counts support this clone. This chain links TRBV9 with TRBJ2-3; D ambiguous. The CDR3 length is 16 residues. V lost 4 bases to trimming and J lost 0 bases, with 15 bases between them. In germline, CDR1 is SGDLS, CDR2 YYNGEE. DNA for the CDR3: TGTGCCAGCAGCCCCCGACCCCGACAAAGCACAGATACGCAGTATTTT. This translates into CASSPRPRQSTDTQYF.

This clone was observed a few times. The gene calls are TRBV7-9 and TRBJ2-5, with D perhaps TRBD2 (6 bases). This CDR3 has 15 residues. CDR1 is SEHNR and CDR2 is FQNEAQ in the germline V gene (reference sequence). Between the trimmed V and J ends, which lost 0 bases and 4 bases, there was a span of 12 bases. The CDR3 protein is CASSLAGLARETQYF. The CDR3 nucleotides read TGTGCCAGCAGCTTAGCTGGCCTAGCGCGAGAGACCCAGTACTTC.

The sample holds a few counts of this clone. The CDR3 reads CASSVKDTQYF. In DNA form, the CDR3 reads TGTGCCAGCAGTGTCAAAGATACGCAGTATTTT. The chain carries TRBV2 and TRBJ2-3, with D unresolved. The ends were cut back, 4 bases at V and 5 bases at J, with 4 bases in the middle. Germline V gene data show CDR1 as SNHLY and CDR2 as FYNNEI. The CDR3 runs to 11 residues. Based on the CDR3 plus reference TRBV2 and TRBJ2-3, the full variable domain is EPEVTQTPSHQVTQMGQEVILRCVPISNHLYFYWYRQILGQKVEFLVSFYNNEISEKSEIFDDQFSVERPDGSNFTLKIRSTKLEDSAMYFCASSVKDTQYFGPGTRLTVL.

This clone was seen a few times. This CDR3 reads CASSPYSGQDNYGYTF. CDR3 nucleotides: TGTGCCAGCAGCCCTTATTCGGGACAGGATAACTATGGCTACACCTTC. The V call is TRBV9, the J call TRBJ1-2; 8 nucleotides line up with TRBD1. The ends lost 4 bases at V and 1 base at J; junction bases unmatched: 9. Germline assignment: CDR1 SGDLS and CDR2 YYNGEE. The CDR3 contains 16 residues.

This clone has a handful of counts. The rearrangement uses TRBV15 and TRBJ2-4; TRBD1 agrees at 8 bases. This CDR3 comprises 15 residues. In germline, CDR1 is LNHNV, CDR2 YYDKDF (reference sequence). The trim removed 5 bases at V and 0 bases at J, leaving 3 bases unmatched. CDR3 nucleotides: TGTGCCACCAGCGCCGGGACAGGAGCCAAAAACATTCAGTACTTC. It specifies CATSAGTGAKNIQYF. The full variable domain, rest sourced from reference TRBV15 and TRBJ2-4, is DAMVIQNPRYQVTQFGKPVTLSCSQTLNHNVMYWYQQKSSQAPKLLFHYYDKDFNNEADTPDNFQSRRPNTSFCFLDIRSPGLGDTAMYLCATSAGTGAKNIQYFGAGTRLSVL.

This clone was observed a handful of times. The CDR3 nucleotides are TGTGCCAGTAGTATGAAGAGGGCCTACAATGAGCAGTTCTTC. This encodes CASSMKRAYNEQFF. The chain couples TRBV19 to TRBJ2-1; D perhaps matches TRBD2 (5 bases). Trimming cost V 3 bases and J 2 bases, with 8 bases left between them. Germline loops: CDR1 LNHDA, CDR2 SQIVND (reference sequence). The CDR3 consists of 14 residues.